This T cell receptor beta chain stems from a study of T cell responses to AZD1222 COVID-19 vaccine. Study details: Second doses that came at about 4 or about 12 weeks were put together. Study outcomes and limitations: Variant regions that are unmutated are reportedly the target of nearly half of spike-specific TCRs.

A remark on this clone: The antigen is undetermined.

Some clones are missing from TCRdb's copy, which holds only in-frame ones; the method was immunoSEQ multiplex PCR. The profile covers about 170,000 clones, with roughly nine tenths appearing a single time and 6.9% taken by the ten largest. This CDR3 spans 15 amino acids. Germline CDR1 is SGDLS and CDR2 is YYNGEE. Trimming pared 4 bases from V and 4 bases from J, leaving 18 bases between. The rearrangement joins TRBV9 to TRBJ2-7; D is uncertain. This receptor was obtained from an adult in good health. The sequencing here drew on peripheral blood, taken on day 0 of AZD1222 vaccination. Written as DNA, the CDR3 is TGTGCCAGCAGCCCCCGAGTCGGGCCAGCTTACGAGCAGTACTTC. This codes for CASSPRVGPAYEQYF.